One and the same sample provided the 14 T cell receptor beta chains below, sequenced in a study of CD8+ T cells in alopecia areata. Extraction of RNA preceded its reverse transcription into cDNA, which served as the sequencing template. Libraries were prepared by immunoSEQ multiplex PCR; TCRdb keeps only in-frame clonotypes and omits some of them. The sample comprises approximately 99,000 clones, approximately 59% of which are singletons, and 20% to 25% rests with the top ten. What was sequenced was CD8+ T cells sorted from blood. These receptors originate from a human donor in good health.

This clone was observed a few times. The chain recombines TRBV7-9 with TRBJ2-7; D gene ambiguous. Germline CDR1 SEHNR, CDR2 FQNEAQ (reference sequence). The ends were cut back, 1 base at V and 6 bases at J, with 4 bases in the middle. The CDR3 has 11 residues. This CDR3 is CASSLGPEQYF. The DNA of the CDR3 is TGTGCCAGCAGCTTAGGGCCCGAGCAGTACTTC.

The V and J genes are TRBV4-1 and TRBJ1-6, with 7 bases lining up with TRBD1. The V gene end was trimmed by 1 base and the J gene end by 8 bases; junction bases not matched to a gene: 8. The CDR3 consists of 16 residues. CDR1 MGHRA and CDR2 YSYEKL come from the germline V gene. CDR3 residues: CASSQVGQSNYSPLHF. CDR3 nucleotides: TGCGCCAGCAGCCAAGTGGGACAGAGTAATTATTCACCCCTCCACTTT.

This clone came up a few times. The chain couples TRBV23-1 to TRBJ2-1; 8 bases are shared with TRBD1. TRBV23-1 is reported as an ORF; its role is uncertain. Germline trimming cut 3 bases from V and 0 bases from J; bases unmatched to any gene: 1. This CDR3 region has 15 residues. The chain's CDR3 is CASSQGTGSYNEQFF. For the CDR3, the DNA is TGCGCCAGCAGTCAGGGGACAGGCTCCTACAATGAGCAGTTCTTC.

The J gene is TRBJ2-2, the V gene TRBV29-1; 7 bases fit TRBD2. The ends lost 6 bases at V and 4 bases at J; junction bases unmatched: 5. This CDR3 is 13 amino acids long. Germline V gene data show CDR1 as SQVTM and CDR2 as ANQGSEA. The CDR3 DNA reads as TGCAGCGTGCCCGGGACTACCACCGGGGAGCTGTTTTTT. Translation: CSVPGTTTGELFF.

This clone was recorded a few times. The chain is built from TRBV6-6 and TRBJ1-4; D is undetermined. The CDR3 spans 15 residues. In germline, CDR1 is MNHNY, CDR2 SVGAGI (reference sequence). Deletions cut 6 bases from V and 4 bases from J, with 15 bases between. The CDR3 region has the DNA TGTGCCAGCAGCCGTGGGAAGTTTCTTAATGAAAAACTGTTTTTT. Protein: CASSRGKFLNEKLFF.

The sample holds a few counts of this clone. The chain links TRBV29-1 to TRBJ1-1, with unresolved D. The CDR3 covers 13 residues. V was pared by 3 bases and J by 2 bases, with 10 bases between. CDR1 SQVTM and CDR2 ANQGSEA come from the germline V gene. CDR3 in amino acids: CSVDLESNTEAFF. The CDR3 DNA reads TGCAGCGTTGATCTGGAAAGTAACACTGAAGCTTTCTTT.

The rearrangement links TRBV4-3 to TRBJ2-7; perhaps TRBD2 as D (5 bases). The CDR3 is 15 residues long. The ends were cut back, 2 bases at V and 3 bases at J, with 14 bases in the middle. Per the germline V gene, CDR1 is LGHNA and CDR2 is YSLEER. CDR3 nucleotides: TGCGCCAGCAGCCAAAACTGGGGAGAGGTCTACGAGCAGTACTTC. Translated: CASSQNWGEVYEQYF.

This chain uses TRBV6-6 with TRBJ2-3; 9 nucleotides align to TRBD1. Germline loops: CDR1 MNHNY, CDR2 SVGAGI (reference sequence). This CDR3 comprises 14 residues. V shed 10 bases, J shed 5 bases, and the junction held 10 bases outside the gene matches. CDR3 residues: CATYYRGREDTQYF. The CDR3 DNA reads TGTGCCACCTATTACAGGGGGCGAGAAGATACGCAGTATTTT.

This chain joins TRBV7-2 and TRBJ2-5; TRBD2 agrees at 10 bases. Trimming took 3 bases from V and 4 from J; bases not matched to a gene: 8. CDR3 size: 16 residues. Germline CDR1 is SGHTA and CDR2 is FQGNSA. The CDR3 nucleotides are TGTGCCAGCAGCTTGGCTAGCGGGGGACGAGGAGAGACCCAGTACTTC. Residues: CASSLASGGRGETQYF.

The gene calls are TRBV9 and TRBJ1-2, with D possibly matching TRBD1 (5 bases). This CDR3 is 15 amino acids long. Germline V gene lookup returns CDR1 SGDLS and CDR2 YYNGEE. Deletions cut 0 bases from V and 5 bases from J, with 14 bases between. CDR3 protein: CASSVATRDPYGYTF. In DNA, the CDR3 is TGTGCCAGCAGCGTAGCTACAAGGGACCCGTATGGCTACACCTTC. Drawing the rest from reference TRBV9 and TRBJ1-2, the complete variable domain is DSGVTQTPKHLITATGQRVTLRCSPRSGDLSVYWYQQSLDQGLQFLIQYYNGEERAKGNILERFSAQQFPDLHSELNLSSLELGDSALYFCASSVATRDPYGYTFGSGTRLTVV.

On this clone: Different DNA sequences within this sample yield the same CDR3. The chain is built from TRBV6-5 and TRBJ1-1; D may be TRBD1 (5 bases). V lost 0 bases and J lost 1, with 6 bases in between. Germline values: CDR1 MNHEY, CDR2 SVGAGI. The CDR3 is made up of 14 amino acids. CDR3 bases: TGTGCCAGCAGTTACTCAAGGGGGAACACTGAAGCTTTCTTT. This codes for CASSYSRGNTEAFF.

The chain links TRBV11-2 to TRBJ1-5; 10 bases are shared with TRBD1. The germline V gene encodes CDR1 SGHAT and CDR2 FQNNGV. The V and J ends lost 5 bases and 9 bases, in that order; junction bases with no gene match: 10. The CDR3 consists of 15 residues. CDR3 protein: CASSPDGQGGPPQHF. In nucleotides, the CDR3 is TGTGCCAGCAGCCCAGACGGACAGGGGGGGCCGCCCCAGCATTTT.

V gene TRBV2 combines with J gene TRBJ2-1; TRBD2 matches 12 bases. The CDR3 covers 16 residues. Germline V gives CDR1 SNHLY, CDR2 FYNNEI. The V gene end was trimmed by 6 bases and the J gene end by 7 bases; junction bases not matched to a gene: 10. CDR3 coding DNA: TGTGCCAGCAGGGCACAGACTAGCGGGGGAGGAAATGAGCAGTTCTTC. Protein product: CASRAQTSGGGNEQFF. The variable domain in full, with the rest retrieved from reference TRBV2 and TRBJ2-1, is EPEVTQTPSHQVTQMGQEVILRCVPISNHLYFYWYRQILGQKVEFLVSFYNNEISEKSEIFDDQFSVERPDGSNFTLKIRSTKLEDSAMYFCASRAQTSGGGNEQFFGPGTRLTVL.

The chain joins TRBV4-2 to TRBJ2-7; D unclear. CDR3 length: 15 residues. The germline V gene has CDR1 LGHNA and CDR2 YNFKEQ. V was trimmed by 1 base and J by 3 bases, leaving 13 bases between them. CDR3 in amino acids: CASSQGSGRFYEQYF. CDR3 nucleotide sequence: TGTGCCAGCAGCCAAGGTTCCGGACGTTTCTACGAGCAGTACTTC.